Sequencing of this T cell receptor (beta chain) was carried out in a study of early T cells in non-severe SARS-CoV-2 infection. Turning to the study itself: The sequenced material was bulk RNA from unsorted whole blood, and its chains were unpaired. Findings and limits, study-wide: Database matching using VDJdb favored anti-spike CD8 responses, with private and CD4 specificities left missing.

Unique molecular identifier tags were affixed to discrete cDNA molecules. TCRdb ran MiXCR on the 5' RACE reads and lists one entry per CDR3 protein. The profile shows tens of thousands of distinct CDR3 sequences, approximately 15% of them singletons. For this clonotype: Its target is not known.

Trimming removed 5 bases from V and 4 bases from J, with 14 bases in between. Germline assignment: CDR1 DFQATT and CDR2 SNEGSKA (reference sequence). The CDR3 has 13 residues. This receptor was identified in an adult who was a healthcare worker with PCR-confirmed SARS-CoV-2 infection or an uninfected control (not recorded which). The J gene is TRBJ1-1, the V gene TRBV20-1, with D possibly being TRBD1 (6 bases). The sample comprised whole blood. CDR3 sequence (DNA): TGCAGTGCTGCGACAGGATTGGGCACTGAAGCTTTCTTT. Translating gives CSAATGLGTEAFF.